Many counts were recorded for the clone carrying this T cell receptor (beta chain). Germline CDR1 and CDR2: DFQATT and SNEGSKA (reference sequence). Losses at the gene ends were 3 bases for V and 5 bases for J; bases not matched to a gene: 3. The CDR3 consists of 13 residues. These data belong to a study of identical twins. A single record per CDR3 protein comes from TCRdb applying MiXCR to the 5' RACE reads. Altogether hundreds of thousands of distinct CDR3 sequences are present, roughly 6% being singletons, with the ten largest covering roughly 1.6%. Sequenced material: naive T cells sorted from blood. This chain uses TRBV20-1 with TRBJ2-5, with TRBD2 matching 10 bases. The source is a man between 18 and 35 years old in good health. The DNA of the CDR3 is TGCAGTGCTAGCCTAGCGGGAGTGGAGACCCAGTACTTC. Encoded protein: CSASLAGVETQYF.